The source of this T cell receptor beta chain is a study of blood T cell repertoires in COVID-19 (TCRdb year 2020). Background for the entire study: The collaborator samples originated in the United States, Italy and Spain and spanned the acute and convalescent phases of COVID-19. The repertoires were released in a freely available public database intended as a resource for research on the immune response to SARS-CoV-2. The dataset comprised deeply sampled blood TCRbeta repertoires from subjects exposed to, actively infected with, or recovered from COVID-19. The sample metadata nearly always contained a de-identified subject ID, COVID-19 status, age in years and sex. The material from the prospective study consisted of cDNA or gDNA derived from T cells, B-cell-depleted T cells, or PBMCs. The samples were drawn from the first 160 participants of the ongoing ImmuneRACE study and from more than 1,000 subjects provided by 6 global collaborators. Where HLA class I and class II types were available, the types were taken from metadata supplied by the sample provider, not from assay-based typing. What the research found in general, with its limitations: Clinical and demographic metadata were provided uncurated, with the amount varying by source and participant.

Between the V and J ends, shortened by 4 bases and 6 bases respectively, the junction contains 10 bases. From the germline V gene (reference sequence), CDR1 is WNHNN and CDR2 is SYGVQD. The CDR3 has 12 amino acids, counting the end cysteine and phenylalanine. Only the CDR3 part of the read is kept: 36 bases, read in frame from the first base. TCRbeta CDR3 regions were amplified from genomic DNA using the immunoSEQ Assay, a bias-controlled multiplex PCR. The authors' pipeline ran thus. The number of nucleated cells in each sample was estimated by amplification of reference gene primers within the assay. Sequence reads were collapsed and filtered to measure the absolute abundance of every unique TCRbeta CDR3 rearrangement. Productive Simpson clonality was computed per sample as the square root of Simpson's diversity index over productive rearrangements. The immuneACCESS repertoire file appears here via TCRdb, limited to in-frame rearrangements. These files lack a portion of the clones; in checked studies, under half of the deficit traces to unresolved V genes, and the cause of the others is not known. V, J and clone size are taken as reported in that table, and D and trimming were inferred from the DNA itself. This sample has some 200,000 clones in its table, and about 79% of those were observed once. Of the sample, about 13% falls within the top ten clones.

In this sample, this clone turned up a few times. The target of this receptor is not known. Base quality data are lacking; no much larger clone is found one base away. The collaborating institutions used their own protocols to collect whole blood in K2EDTA tubes. For TCRbeta analysis, collaborators shipped samples as frozen whole blood, isolated PBMCs, or DNA extracted from either of those sample types. The receptor comes from a human donor in a cohort sampled during active COVID-19. Here the chain combines TRBV10-1 and TRBJ2-7; the best D guess is TRBD1, with 6 bases matching. Sequences were obtained from peripheral blood. The sequence in DNA is TGCGCCAGCAGTGGGACAGCAGGCGAGCAGTACTTC. This translates into CASSGTAGEQYF.